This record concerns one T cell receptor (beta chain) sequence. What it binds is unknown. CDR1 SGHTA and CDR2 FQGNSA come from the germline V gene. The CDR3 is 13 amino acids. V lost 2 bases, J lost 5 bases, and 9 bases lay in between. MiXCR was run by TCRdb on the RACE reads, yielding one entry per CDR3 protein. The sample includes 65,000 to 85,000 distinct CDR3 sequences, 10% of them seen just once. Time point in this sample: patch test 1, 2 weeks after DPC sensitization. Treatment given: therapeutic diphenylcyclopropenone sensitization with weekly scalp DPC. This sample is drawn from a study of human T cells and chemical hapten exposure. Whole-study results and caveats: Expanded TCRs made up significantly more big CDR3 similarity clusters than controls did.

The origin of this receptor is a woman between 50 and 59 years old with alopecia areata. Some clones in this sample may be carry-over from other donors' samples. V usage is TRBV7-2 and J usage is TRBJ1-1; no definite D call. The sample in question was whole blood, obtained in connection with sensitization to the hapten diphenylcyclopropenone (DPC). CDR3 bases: TGTGCCAGCAGCTTAAGGAAAGGGACTGAAGCTTTCTTT. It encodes CASSLRKGTEAFF.